The sequence of this T cell receptor (beta chain) was determined in a study of blood T cell repertoires in COVID-19 (dated by TCRdb to the early 2020s). With regard to the full study: Samples covering the acute and convalescent phases of COVID-19 were provided by collaborators in the United States, Italy and Spain. The prospective study material was composed of cDNA or gDNA derived from T cells, B-cell-depleted T cells, or PBMCs. The dataset comprised deeply sampled blood TCRbeta repertoires from subjects exposed to, actively infected with, or recovered from COVID-19. The repertoires were released in a freely available public database meant as a resource for research on the immune response to SARS-CoV-2. Samples came from the ongoing ImmuneRACE study (first 160 participants) plus 1,254 subjects from 6 global collaborators. The sample metadata nearly always contained a de-identified subject ID, COVID-19 status, age in years and sex. Where HLA class I and class II types were available, the types were taken from metadata supplied by the sample provider, not from assay-based typing.

Here is what the overall study found, with its caveats: Clinical and demographic metadata were provided uncurated, with the amount varying by source and participant.

V is shortened by 0 bases, J by 0 bases, and the region joining them spans 8 bases. CDR1 and CDR2 are drawn from the germline V gene (reference sequence): LGHDT, YNNKEL. The CDR3 runs 16 residues from the cysteine to the phenylalanine. CDR3 DNA is the only sequence kept; it has 48 bases, read in frame from the first base. The immunoSEQ Assay, a bias-controlled multiplex PCR, was used to amplify TCRbeta CDR3 regions from genomic DNA. The original methods were these. Within the assay, amplification of reference gene primers was used to estimate how many nucleated cells each sample contained. Sequence reads were collapsed and filtered to measure the absolute abundance of every unique TCRbeta CDR3 rearrangement. For each sample, productive Simpson clonality was calculated as the square root of Simpson's diversity index across productive rearrangements. The source is immuneACCESS, and TCRdb retained only in-frame sequences with V and J called. Part of the clones is not carried over; for the studies checked, unresolved V genes explain less than half of this, and the remainder is unexplained. That table supplies the V and J calls and clone size; D and trimming were determined from the DNA. The table for this sample lists about 200,000 clones; 70% to 90% of them were counted only once. The ten largest clones take up under 3.5% of the sample.

This clone was seen only a few times. Its target antigen remains unknown. No much larger clonotype is one base removed from it; base qualities were not supplied. Whole blood was collected in K2EDTA tubes by collaborating institutions according to the institutions' own protocols. For TCRbeta analysis, collaborators shipped samples as frozen whole blood, isolated PBMCs, or DNA extracted from either of those sample types. The sample was peripheral blood. The receptor comes from a man between 60 and 75 years old with acute or convalescent COVID-19. This sequence uses TRBV3-1 (or the pseudogene TRBV3-2) and TRBJ1-4; the D segment cannot be called with confidence. The DNA is TGTGCCAGCAGCCAAGAGCAGGCTGCAACTAATGAAAAACTGTTTTTT. This is translated as CASSQEQAATNEKLFF.